The rows below give T cell receptor beta chains drawn from one sample of a study of Graves' ophthalmopathy and Graves' hyperthyroidism. TCRdb analysed the multiplex PCR reads with MiXCR anew, one entry per CDR3 protein. The repertoire holds about 740,000 distinct CDR3 sequences, with 40% as singletons. The sequenced sample consisted of peripheral blood. The receptors shown here come from an adult man with Graves' ophthalmopathy. Both conserved end residues are part of each CDR3. Each record gives: D gene, V gene, clone size, J gene, CDR3 DNA, CDR3 protein. D genes are given only for firm matches. The size of a clone is reported for some rows only, either as once, few or many, or as a class for expanded clones.

-	TRBV6-5	-	TRBJ2-5	TGTGCCAGCAGTCGGACTCTTCTAGGGACCCAGTACTTC	CASSRTLLGTQYF
TRBD1	TRBV7-9	-	TRBJ1-1	TGTGCCAGCACTGAGGGGACAGCTGAAGCTTTCTTT	CASTEGTAEAFF
TRBD1	TRBV12-3/TRBV12-4	-	TRBJ1-1	TGTGCCAGCAGTTTCGGACAGGCCGGAGGGAACACTGAAGCTTTCTTT	CASSFGQAGGNTEAFF
TRBD1	TRBV25-1	many	TRBJ2-5	TGTGCCAGCAGTGCCTCTTCGGGACAGGGCCAAGAGACCCAGTACTTC	CASSASSGQGQETQYF
TRBD1	TRBV12-3/TRBV12-4	many	TRBJ1-6	TGTGCCAGCACCGAGACAGGGGATTATTCACCCCTCCACTTT	CASTETGDYSPLHF
TRBD1	TRBV20-1	-	TRBJ1-4	TGCAGTGCCGGCACAGGGGGCAGAACTAATGAAAAACTGTTTTTT	CSAGTGGRTNEKLFF
-	TRBV7-9	many	TRBJ1-1	TGTGCCAGCGGATTGAGCAGTGCGGGCACTGAAGCTTTCTTT	CASGLSSAGTEAFF
-	TRBV12-3/TRBV12-4	-	TRBJ1-1	TGTGCCAGCAGTTTAGTTGAGGAGAGCACTGAAGCTTTCTTT	CASSLVEESTEAFF
-	TRBV25-1	-	TRBJ1-2	TGTGCCAGCAGTGAATGGGGGATCGGCTACACCTTC	CASSEWGIGYTF
TRBD1	TRBV2	many	TRBJ2-7	TGTGCCAGCAGCCAGGGACAGAAGTACGAGCAGTACTTC	CASSQGQKYEQYF
TRBD2	TRBV7-2	-	TRBJ2-7	TGTGCCAGCAGCCGCCGACTAGCGGGGGAATCCTACGAGCAGTACTTC	CASSRRLAGESYEQYF
-	TRBV7-9	few	TRBJ2-7	TGTGCCAGCAGCCGAACAGGGCTTATGAAGGAGCAGTACTTC	CASSRTGLMKEQYF
TRBD2	TRBV20-1	many	TRBJ2-5	TGCAGTGCTAAGCGGGAGGGCCGGGAGACCCAGTACTTC	CSAKREGRETQYF
-	TRBV7-2	many	TRBJ1-6	TGTGCCAGCAGCTTAGTACACAGCACAAATTCACCCCTCCACTTT	CASSLVHSTNSPLHF
-	TRBV15	many	TRBJ2-5	TGTGCCACCAGCAGAGATATCGCGGGAGAGACCCAGTACTTC	CATSRDIAGETQYF
-	TRBV20-1	-	TRBJ1-3	TGCAGTGCTAGAGGGGATGGCTACACCATATATTTT	CSARGDGYTIYF
-	TRBV19	many	TRBJ1-4	TGTGCCAGTAGTATAGAGACAGAAAAACTGTTTTTT	CASSIETEKLFF
-	TRBV7-9	-	TRBJ1-2	TGTGCCAGCAGCTCGACCCCCGGGCAGGACTATGGCTACACCTTC	CASSSTPGQDYGYTF
TRBD1	TRBV10-3	-	TRBJ2-7	TGTGCCATCAGTGACCCGGGACAGGGGGCGAGAGAGCAGTACTTC	CAISDPGQGAREQYF
-	TRBV5-5	few	TRBJ2-5	TGTGCCAGCAGCTTGGCCGATGCTGAGACCCAGTACTTC	CASSLADAETQYF
TRBD1	TRBV2	many	TRBJ1-2	TGTGCCAGCAGCCAAACAGGGGGCGATGGCTACACCTTC	CASSQTGGDGYTF
-	TRBV19	many	TRBJ1-5	TGTGCCAGTACAGACACAAATATCAATCAGCCCCAGCATTTT	CASTDTNINQPQHF
-	TRBV10-3	-	TRBJ1-2	TGTGCCACCAGGACGGGGACCGATTATGGCTACACCTTC	CATRTGTDYGYTF
-	TRBV10-3	many	TRBJ1-1	TGTGCCAGCAGACGGACAGCCAGCACTGAAGCTTTCTTT	CASRRTASTEAFF
TRBD1	TRBV20-1	-	TRBJ1-2	TGCAGTGCTAGATCTGACAGGGAATATGGCTACACCTTC	CSARSDREYGYTF
-	TRBV12-3/TRBV12-4	few	TRBJ2-5	TGTGCCAGCAGCAAAGAAGACCAAGAGACCCAGTACTTC	CASSKEDQETQYF
-	TRBV29-1	-	TRBJ2-7	TGCAGCGTTGCACAGGCTCGCTTTGGCTACGAGCAGTACTTC	CSVAQARFGYEQYF
TRBD1	TRBV7-8	many	TRBJ1-2	TGTGCCAGCAGCTCAGGGACAGGAGTTAAGTTTGGCTACACCTTC	CASSSGTGVKFGYTF
TRBD2	TRBV11-2	-	TRBJ2-2	TGTGCCAGCAGCTTCCTAGCGGGAGGGTCCACCGGGGAGCTGTTTTTT	CASSFLAGGSTGELFF
TRBD1	TRBV13	-	TRBJ1-2	TGTGCCAGCACTTTTAAGGGGGCCTGGAACTATGGCTACACCTTC	CASTFKGAWNYGYTF
-	TRBV5-1	-	TRBJ1-1	TGCGCCAGCAGCTTGCAAGGGAACACTGGAGCTTTCTTT	CASSLQGNTGAFF
-	TRBV2	few	TRBJ1-4	TGTGCCAGCAGCCCAAGCCGAGCTCAAGAAAAACTGTTTTTT	CASSPSRAQEKLFF
-	TRBV5-1	-	TRBJ2-3	TGCGCCAGCAGCAGGGGTCCCCGCACAGATACGCAGTATTTT	CASSRGPRTDTQYF
-	TRBV20-1	few	TRBJ1-5	TGCAGCTCCCGCCGGGTTGGGGACAATCAGCCCCAGCATTTT	CSSRRVGDNQPQHF
TRBD2	TRBV5-4	-	TRBJ2-7	TGTGCCAGCAGCTTAGCCCTAGCGGGGCCTGACGAGCAGTACTTC	CASSLALAGPDEQYF
-	TRBV19	-	TRBJ2-6	TGTGCCAGTAGTATGGGAGGCTCTGAGGCCAACGTCCTGACTTTC	CASSMGGSEANVLTF
-	TRBV25-1	-	TRBJ2-5	TGTGCCAGCAGTTCGGATGGGTCCCAAGAGACCCAGTACTTC	CASSSDGSQETQYF
-	TRBV7-2	few	TRBJ2-2	TGTGCCAGCAGCTTAGAGTGGGACACCGGGGAGCTGTTTTTT	CASSLEWDTGELFF
-	TRBV9	-	TRBJ2-3	TGCGCCAGCAGCGTAGAGGGGGCAGATACGCAGTATTTT	CASSVEGADTQYF
TRBD2	TRBV7-2	-	TRBJ2-7	TGTGCCAGCAGCCAGAGAGCGGGGGGGACTCCCCGAACCTACGAGCAGTACTTC	CASSQRAGGTPRTYEQYF